This note documents a single T cell receptor (beta chain) sequence. Its matching antigen is unknown. In replicate PCRs of sorted subsets, 150 to 200 ng DNA, approximately 30,000 T cell genomes, was used. Assay used: immunoSEQ multiplex PCR; TCRdb lists only in-frame clones, some missing. This table has over 2 million clones, 85% to 95% appearing once. The data are from a study of shared clonotypes between healthy human individuals. Study-wide points: Non-shared clonotypes had lower generation probabilities than those shared by all four donors.

CDR3 length: 16 amino acids. Looked up from germline, CDR1 is SGHAT and CDR2 is FQNNGV. With 5 bases removed from V and 0 bases from J, the gap between germline ends came to 15 bases. The chain combines TRBV11-2 with TRBJ2-3, with D unclear. The source of this sequence is a young man in good health. Sequenced material: naive CD4+ T cells sorted from blood. The subset was: CD45RA+ positively selected. The CDR3 loop is CASSHIRPASTDTQYF. The CDR3 nucleotides read TGTGCCAGCAGCCATATCCGACCGGCTAGCACAGATACGCAGTATTTT.